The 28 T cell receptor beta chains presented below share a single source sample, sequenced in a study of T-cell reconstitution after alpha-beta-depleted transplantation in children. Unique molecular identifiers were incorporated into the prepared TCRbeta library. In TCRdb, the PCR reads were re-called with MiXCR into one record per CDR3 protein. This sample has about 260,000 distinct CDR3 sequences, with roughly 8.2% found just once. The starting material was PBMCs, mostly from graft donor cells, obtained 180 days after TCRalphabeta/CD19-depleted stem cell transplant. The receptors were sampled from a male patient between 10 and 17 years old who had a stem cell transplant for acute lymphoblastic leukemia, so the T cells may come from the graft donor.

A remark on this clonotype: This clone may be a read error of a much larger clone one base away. CDR3 amino acids: CASSFVTGTNQPQHF. The DNA for the CDR3 is TGTGCCAGCAGCTTCGTGACAGGGACAAATCAGCCCCAGCATTTT. The rearrangement links TRBV7-2 to TRBJ1-5, with TRBD1 matching 7 bases. Germline CDR1 SGHTA, CDR2 FQGNSA. CDR3 length equals 15 residues. The ends lost 3 bases at V and 4 bases at J; junction bases unmatched: 6.

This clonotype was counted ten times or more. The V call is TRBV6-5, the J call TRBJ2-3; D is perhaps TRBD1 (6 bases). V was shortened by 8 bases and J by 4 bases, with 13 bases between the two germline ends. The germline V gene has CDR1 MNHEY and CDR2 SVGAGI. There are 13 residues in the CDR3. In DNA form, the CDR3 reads TGTGCCAGCCGCGGACAGATCTCAGATACGCAGTATTTT. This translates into CASRGQISDTQYF.

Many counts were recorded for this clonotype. This CDR3 reads CASSFRDSTGQYF. The CDR3 bases are TGTGCCAGCAGTTTCCGGGACTCTACAGGGCAGTACTTC. J is TRBJ2-7 and V is TRBV27; D might be TRBD2 (6 bases). The V and J ends lost 3 bases and 9 bases respectively, with 15 bases between them. From germline, CDR1 is MNHEY and CDR2 SMNVEV (reference sequence). This CDR3 is 13 amino acids long.

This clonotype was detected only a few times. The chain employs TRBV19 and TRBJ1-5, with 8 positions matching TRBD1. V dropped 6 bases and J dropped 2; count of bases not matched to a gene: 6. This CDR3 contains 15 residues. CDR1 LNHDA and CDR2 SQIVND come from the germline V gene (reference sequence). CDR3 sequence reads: CASSGTGYGNQPQHF. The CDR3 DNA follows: TGTGCCAGTAGCGGGACAGGTTATGGCAATCAGCCCCAGCATTTT. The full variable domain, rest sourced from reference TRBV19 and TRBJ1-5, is DGGITQSPKYLFRKEGQNVTLSCEQNLNHDAMYWYRQDPGQGLRLIYYSQIVNDFQKGDIAEGYSVSREKKESFPLTVTSAQKNPTAFYLCASSGTGYGNQPQHFGDGTRLSIL.

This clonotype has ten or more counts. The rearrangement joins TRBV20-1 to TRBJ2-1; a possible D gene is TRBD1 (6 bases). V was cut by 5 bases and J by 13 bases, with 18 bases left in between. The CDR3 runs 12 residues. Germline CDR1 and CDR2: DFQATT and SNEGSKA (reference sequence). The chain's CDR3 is CSAVLMGHPQFF. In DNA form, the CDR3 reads TGCAGTGCTGTTCTGATGGGACACCCCCAGTTCTTC.

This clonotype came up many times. The CDR3 coding sequence is TGCAGCGTTGTCCCTTCCGGGAACCCTTACAATGAGCAGTTCTTC. Translated, it gives CSVVPSGNPYNEQFF. V and J are TRBV29-1 and TRBJ2-1, with D possibly being TRBD2 (5 bases). Trimming removed 4 bases at V and 4 bases at J, with 17 bases between. CDR1 and CDR2 (germline): SQVTM, ANQGSEA. This CDR3 is built from 15 residues.

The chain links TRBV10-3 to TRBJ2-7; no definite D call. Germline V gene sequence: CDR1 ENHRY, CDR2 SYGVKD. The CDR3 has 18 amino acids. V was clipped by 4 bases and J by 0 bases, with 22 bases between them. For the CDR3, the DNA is TGTGCCATCAGTGTCCAGCCCCCACTCGGCGGACCCTCCTACGAGCAGTACTTC. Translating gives CAISVQPPLGGPSYEQYF.

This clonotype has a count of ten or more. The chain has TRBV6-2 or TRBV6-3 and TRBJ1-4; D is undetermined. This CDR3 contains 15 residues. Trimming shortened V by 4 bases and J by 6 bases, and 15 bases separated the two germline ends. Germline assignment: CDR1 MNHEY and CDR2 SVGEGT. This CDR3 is CASSSLVGSDEKLFF. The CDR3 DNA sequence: TGTGCCAGCAGTTCTTTAGTTGGGAGCGATGAAAAACTGTTTTTT.

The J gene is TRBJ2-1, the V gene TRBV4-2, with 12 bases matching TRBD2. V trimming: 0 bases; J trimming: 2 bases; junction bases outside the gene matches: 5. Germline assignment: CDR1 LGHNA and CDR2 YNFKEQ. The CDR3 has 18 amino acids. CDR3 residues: CASSQEGASGRAYNEQFF. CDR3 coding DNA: TGTGCCAGCAGCCAAGAAGGCGCTAGCGGGAGGGCCTACAATGAGCAGTTCTTC.

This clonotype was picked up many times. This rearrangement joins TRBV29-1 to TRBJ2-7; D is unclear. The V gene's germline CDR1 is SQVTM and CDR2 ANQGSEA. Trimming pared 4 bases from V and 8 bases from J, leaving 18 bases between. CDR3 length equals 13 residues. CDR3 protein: CSVARTDLRQQYF. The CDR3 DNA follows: TGCAGCGTTGCGAGGACGGACCTACGACAGCAGTACTTC.

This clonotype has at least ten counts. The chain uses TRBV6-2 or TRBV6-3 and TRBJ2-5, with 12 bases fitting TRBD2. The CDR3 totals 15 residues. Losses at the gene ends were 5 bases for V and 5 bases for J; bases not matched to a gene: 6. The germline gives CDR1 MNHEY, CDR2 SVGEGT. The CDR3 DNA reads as TGTGCCAGCAGTCTAGCGGGGGGGCCTGGTGAGACCCAGTACTTC. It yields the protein CASSLAGGPGETQYF.

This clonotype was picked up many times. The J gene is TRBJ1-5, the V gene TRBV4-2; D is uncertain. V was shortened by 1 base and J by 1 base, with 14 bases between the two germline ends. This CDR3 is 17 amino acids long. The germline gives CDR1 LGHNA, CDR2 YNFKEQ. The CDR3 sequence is CASSQGRAERSNQPQHF. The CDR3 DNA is TGTGCCAGCAGCCAAGGGCGGGCCGAGAGGAGCAATCAGCCCCAGCATTTT.

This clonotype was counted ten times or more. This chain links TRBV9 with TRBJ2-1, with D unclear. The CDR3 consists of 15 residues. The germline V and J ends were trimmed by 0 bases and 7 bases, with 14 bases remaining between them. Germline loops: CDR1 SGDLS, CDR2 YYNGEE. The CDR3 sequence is CASSVVGAQFNEQFF. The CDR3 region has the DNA TGTGCCAGCAGCGTAGTTGGCGCCCAGTTTAATGAGCAGTTCTTC. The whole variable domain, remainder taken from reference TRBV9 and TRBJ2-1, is DSGVTQTPKHLITATGQRVTLRCSPRSGDLSVYWYQQSLDQGLQFLIQYYNGEERAKGNILERFSAQQFPDLHSELNLSSLELGDSALYFCASSVVGAQFNEQFFGPGTRLTVL.

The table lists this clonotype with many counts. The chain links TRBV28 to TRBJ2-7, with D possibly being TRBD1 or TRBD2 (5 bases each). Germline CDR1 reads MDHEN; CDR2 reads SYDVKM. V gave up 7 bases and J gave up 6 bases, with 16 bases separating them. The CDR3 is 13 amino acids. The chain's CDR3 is CASKPRQRAEQYF. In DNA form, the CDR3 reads TGTGCCAGCAAGCCAAGACAGAGGGCCGAGCAGTACTTC.

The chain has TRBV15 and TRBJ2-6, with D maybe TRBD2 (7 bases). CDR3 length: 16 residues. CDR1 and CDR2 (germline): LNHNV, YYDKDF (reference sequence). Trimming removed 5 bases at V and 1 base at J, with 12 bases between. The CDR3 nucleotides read TGTGCCACCAGCGAGGGGGGGAGTTCTGGGGCCAACGTCCTGACTTTC. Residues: CATSEGGSSGANVLTF.

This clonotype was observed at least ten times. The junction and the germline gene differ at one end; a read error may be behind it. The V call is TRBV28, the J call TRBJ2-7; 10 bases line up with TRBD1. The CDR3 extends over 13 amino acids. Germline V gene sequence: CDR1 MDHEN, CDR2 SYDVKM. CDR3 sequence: CASSFYPGQGIGF. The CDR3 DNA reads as TGTGCCAGCAGTTTCTATCCGGGACAGGGGATTGGCTTC.

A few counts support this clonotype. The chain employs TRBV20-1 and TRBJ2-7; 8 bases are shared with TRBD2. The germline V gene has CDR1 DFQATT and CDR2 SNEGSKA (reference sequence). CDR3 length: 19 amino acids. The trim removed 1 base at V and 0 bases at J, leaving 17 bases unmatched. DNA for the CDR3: TGCAGTGCTAGAGGCCAGCGGTCTTTGGGGCGGGGGGACTCCTACGAGCAGTACTTC. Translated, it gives CSARGQRSLGRGDSYEQYF.

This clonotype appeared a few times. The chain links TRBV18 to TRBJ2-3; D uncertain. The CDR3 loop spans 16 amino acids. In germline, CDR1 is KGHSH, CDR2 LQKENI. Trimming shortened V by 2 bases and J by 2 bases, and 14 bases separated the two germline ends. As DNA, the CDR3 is TGTGCCAGCTCACCATTCTCAGGATCCACCACAGATACGCAGTATTTT. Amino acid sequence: CASSPFSGSTTDTQYF.

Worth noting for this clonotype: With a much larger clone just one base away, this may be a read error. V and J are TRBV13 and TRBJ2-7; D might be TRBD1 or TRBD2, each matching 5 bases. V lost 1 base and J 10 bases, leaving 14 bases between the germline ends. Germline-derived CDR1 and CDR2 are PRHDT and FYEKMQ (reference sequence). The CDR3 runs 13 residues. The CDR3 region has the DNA TGTGCCAGCAGCTTAGCTAGGGGAGCCGACCAGTACTTC. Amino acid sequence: CASSLARGADQYF.

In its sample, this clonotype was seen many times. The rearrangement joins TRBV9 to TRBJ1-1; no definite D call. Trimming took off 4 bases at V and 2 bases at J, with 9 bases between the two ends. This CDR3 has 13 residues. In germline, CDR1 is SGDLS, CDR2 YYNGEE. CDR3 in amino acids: CASSSSVNTEAFF. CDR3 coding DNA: TGTGCCAGCAGCTCCTCAGTAAACACTGAAGCTTTCTTT.

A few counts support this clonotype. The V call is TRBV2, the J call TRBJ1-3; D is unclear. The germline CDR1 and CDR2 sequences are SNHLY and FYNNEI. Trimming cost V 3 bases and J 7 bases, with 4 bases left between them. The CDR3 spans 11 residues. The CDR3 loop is CASSDPNTIYF. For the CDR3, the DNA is TGTGCCAGCAGTGACCCTAACACCATATATTTT.

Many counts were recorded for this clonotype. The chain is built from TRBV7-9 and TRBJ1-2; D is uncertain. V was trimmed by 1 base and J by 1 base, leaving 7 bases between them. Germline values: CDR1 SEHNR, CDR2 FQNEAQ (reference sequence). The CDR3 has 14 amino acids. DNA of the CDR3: TGTGCCAGCAGCTTAGAAGGCAGTAACTATGGCTACACCTTC. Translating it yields CASSLEGSNYGYTF.

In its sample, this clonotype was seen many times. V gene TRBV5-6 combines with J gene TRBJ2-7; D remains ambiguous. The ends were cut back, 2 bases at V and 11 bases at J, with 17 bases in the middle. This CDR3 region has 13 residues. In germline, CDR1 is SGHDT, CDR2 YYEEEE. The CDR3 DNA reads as TGTGCCAGCAGCTTATCTATTCGGAAGGGCGAGTACTTC. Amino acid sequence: CASSLSIRKGEYF.

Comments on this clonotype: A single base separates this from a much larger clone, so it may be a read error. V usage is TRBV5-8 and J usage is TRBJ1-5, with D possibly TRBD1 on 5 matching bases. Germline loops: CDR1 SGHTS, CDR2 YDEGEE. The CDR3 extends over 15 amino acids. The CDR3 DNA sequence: TGTGCCAGCACCCCTCCGGGGGGAAGCAATCAGCCCCAGGATTTT. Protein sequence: CASTPPGGSNQPQDF.

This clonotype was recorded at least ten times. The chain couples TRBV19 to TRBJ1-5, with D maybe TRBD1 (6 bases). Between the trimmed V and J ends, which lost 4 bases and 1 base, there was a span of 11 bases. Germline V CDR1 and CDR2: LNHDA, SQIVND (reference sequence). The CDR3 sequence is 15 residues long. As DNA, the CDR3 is TGTGCCAGTAGTAAAAGTCAGGGGAGCAATCAGCCCCAGCATTTT. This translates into CASSKSQGSNQPQHF. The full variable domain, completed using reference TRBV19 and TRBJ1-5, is DGGITQSPKYLFRKEGQNVTLSCEQNLNHDAMYWYRQDPGQGLRLIYYSQIVNDFQKGDIAEGYSVSREKKESFPLTVTSAQKNPTAFYLCASSKSQGSNQPQHFGDGTRLSIL.

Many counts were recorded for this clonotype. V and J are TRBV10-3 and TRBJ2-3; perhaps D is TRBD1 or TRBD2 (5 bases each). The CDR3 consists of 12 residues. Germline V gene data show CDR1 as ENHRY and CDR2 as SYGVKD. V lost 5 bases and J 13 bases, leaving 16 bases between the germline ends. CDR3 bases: TGTGCCATCAGTCTGGGGCCCCTCGGGGAGTATTTT. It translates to CAISLGPLGEYF.

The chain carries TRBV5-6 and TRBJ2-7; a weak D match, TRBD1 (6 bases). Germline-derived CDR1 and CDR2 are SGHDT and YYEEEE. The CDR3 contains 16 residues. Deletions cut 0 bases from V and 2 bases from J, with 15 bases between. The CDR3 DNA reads TGTGCCAGCAGCTTGGTGAAGACAGGAGGCCCCTACGAGCAGTACTTC. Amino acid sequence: CASSLVKTGGPYEQYF.

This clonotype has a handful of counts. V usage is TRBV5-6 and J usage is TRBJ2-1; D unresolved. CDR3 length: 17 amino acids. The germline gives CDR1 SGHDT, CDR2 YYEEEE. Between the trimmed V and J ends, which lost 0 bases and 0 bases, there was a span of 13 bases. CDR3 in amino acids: CASSLVFSLSSYNEQFF. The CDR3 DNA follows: TGTGCCAGCAGCTTGGTCTTTTCCCTAAGCTCCTACAATGAGCAGTTCTTC. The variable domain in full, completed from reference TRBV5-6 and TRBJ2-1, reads DAGVTQSPTHLIKTRGQQVTLRCSPKSGHDTVSWYQQALGQGPQFIFQYYEEEERQRGNFPDRFSGHQFPNYSSELNVNALLLGDSALYLCASSLVFSLSSYNEQFFGPGTRLTVL.